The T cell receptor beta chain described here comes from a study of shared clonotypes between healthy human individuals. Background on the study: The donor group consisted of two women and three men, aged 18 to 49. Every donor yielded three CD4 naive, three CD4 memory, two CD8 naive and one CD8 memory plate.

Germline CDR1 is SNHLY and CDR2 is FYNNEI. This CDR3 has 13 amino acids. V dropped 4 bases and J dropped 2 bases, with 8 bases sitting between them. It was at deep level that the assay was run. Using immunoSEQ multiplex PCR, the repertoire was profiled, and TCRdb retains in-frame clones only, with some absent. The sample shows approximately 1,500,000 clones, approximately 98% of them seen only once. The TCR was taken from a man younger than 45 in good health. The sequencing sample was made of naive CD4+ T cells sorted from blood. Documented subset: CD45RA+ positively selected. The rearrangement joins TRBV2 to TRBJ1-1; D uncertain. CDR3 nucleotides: TGTGCCAGCAGTGTTTCTCTAAACACTGAAGCTTTCTTT. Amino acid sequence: CASSVSLNTEAFF. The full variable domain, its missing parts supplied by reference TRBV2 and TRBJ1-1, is EPEVTQTPSHQVTQMGQEVILRCVPISNHLYFYWYRQILGQKVEFLVSFYNNEISEKSEIFDDQFSVERPDGSNFTLKIRSTKLEDSAMYFCASSVSLNTEAFFGQGTRLTVV.